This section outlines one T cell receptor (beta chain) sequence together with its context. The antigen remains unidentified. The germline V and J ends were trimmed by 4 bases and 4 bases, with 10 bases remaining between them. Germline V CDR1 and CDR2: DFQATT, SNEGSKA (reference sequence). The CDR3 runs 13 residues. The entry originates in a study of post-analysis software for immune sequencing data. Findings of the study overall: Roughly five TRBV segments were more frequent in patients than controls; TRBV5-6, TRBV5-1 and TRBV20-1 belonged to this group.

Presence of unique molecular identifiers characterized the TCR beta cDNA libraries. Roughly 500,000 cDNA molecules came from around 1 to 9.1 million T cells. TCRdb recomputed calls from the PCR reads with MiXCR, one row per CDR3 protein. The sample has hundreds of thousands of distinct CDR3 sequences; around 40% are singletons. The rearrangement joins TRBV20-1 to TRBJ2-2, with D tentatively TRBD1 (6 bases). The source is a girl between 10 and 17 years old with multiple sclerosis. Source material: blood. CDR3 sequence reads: CSANRASTGELFF. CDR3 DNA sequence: TGCAGTGCTAACAGGGCCTCCACCGGGGAGCTGTTTTTT.